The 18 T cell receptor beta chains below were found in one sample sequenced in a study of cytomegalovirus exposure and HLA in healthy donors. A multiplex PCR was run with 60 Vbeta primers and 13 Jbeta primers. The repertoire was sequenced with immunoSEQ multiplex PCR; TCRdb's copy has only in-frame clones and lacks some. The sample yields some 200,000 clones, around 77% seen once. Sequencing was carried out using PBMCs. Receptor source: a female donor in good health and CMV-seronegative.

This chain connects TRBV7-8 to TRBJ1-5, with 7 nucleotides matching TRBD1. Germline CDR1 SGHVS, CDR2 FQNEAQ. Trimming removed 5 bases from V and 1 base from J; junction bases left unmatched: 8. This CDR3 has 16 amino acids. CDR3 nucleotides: TGTGCCAGCAGCCTGAGGGGGCGCCTAAGCAATCAGCCCCAGCATTTT. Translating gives CASSLRGRLSNQPQHF.

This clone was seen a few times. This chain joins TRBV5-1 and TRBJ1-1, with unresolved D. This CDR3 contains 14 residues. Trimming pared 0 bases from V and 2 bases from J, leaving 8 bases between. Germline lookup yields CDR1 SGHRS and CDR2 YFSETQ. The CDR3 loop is CASSLGLFNTEAFF. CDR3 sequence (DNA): TGCGCCAGCAGCTTGGGGCTTTTCAACACTGAAGCTTTCTTT.

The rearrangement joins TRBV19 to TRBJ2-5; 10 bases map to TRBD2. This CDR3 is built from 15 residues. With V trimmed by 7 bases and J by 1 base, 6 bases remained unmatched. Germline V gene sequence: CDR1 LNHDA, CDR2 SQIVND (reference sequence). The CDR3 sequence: CASTSLAGAQETQYF. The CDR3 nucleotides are TGTGCCAGTACAAGCCTAGCGGGGGCCCAAGAGACCCAGTACTTC.

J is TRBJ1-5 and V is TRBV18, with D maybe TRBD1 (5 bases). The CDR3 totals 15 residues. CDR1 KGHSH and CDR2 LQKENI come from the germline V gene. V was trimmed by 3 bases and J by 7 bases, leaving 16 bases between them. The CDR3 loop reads CASSPERGAVQPQHF. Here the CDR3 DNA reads TGTGCCAGCTCACCGGAAAGGGGTGCCGTGCAGCCCCAGCATTTT.

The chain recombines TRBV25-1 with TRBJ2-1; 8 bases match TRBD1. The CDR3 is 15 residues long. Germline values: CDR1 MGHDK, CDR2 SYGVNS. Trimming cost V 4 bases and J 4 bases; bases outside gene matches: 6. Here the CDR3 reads CASSVPGTGYNEQFF. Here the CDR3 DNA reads TGTGCCAGCAGTGTCCCCGGGACAGGTTACAATGAGCAGTTCTTC.

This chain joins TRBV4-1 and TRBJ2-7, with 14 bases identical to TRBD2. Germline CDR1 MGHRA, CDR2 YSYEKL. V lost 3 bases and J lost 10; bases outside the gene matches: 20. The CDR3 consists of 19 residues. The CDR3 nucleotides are TGCGCCAGCAGCCAGGGGACTAGCGGGAGAGGAGGCTGGGGCTCGAAACAGTACTTC. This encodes CASSQGTSGRGGWGSKQYF.

The CDR3 region is CASSKNHAPSGGLNQPQHF. As DNA, the CDR3 is TGTGCCAGCAGCAAAAACCATGCCCCTTCCGGGGGACTCAATCAGCCCCAGCATTTT. The chain joins TRBV21-1 to TRBJ1-5. TRBV21-1 is a recognized pseudogene. This CDR3 spans 19 amino acids.

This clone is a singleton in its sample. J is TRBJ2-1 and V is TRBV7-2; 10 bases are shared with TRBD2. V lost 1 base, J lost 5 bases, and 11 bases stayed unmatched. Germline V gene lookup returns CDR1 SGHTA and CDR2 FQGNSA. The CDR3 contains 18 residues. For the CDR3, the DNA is TGTGCCAGCAGCTTAGTTCGGTGGGCTAGCGGGGGAAACAATGAGCAGTTCTTC. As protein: CASSLVRWASGGNNEQFF.

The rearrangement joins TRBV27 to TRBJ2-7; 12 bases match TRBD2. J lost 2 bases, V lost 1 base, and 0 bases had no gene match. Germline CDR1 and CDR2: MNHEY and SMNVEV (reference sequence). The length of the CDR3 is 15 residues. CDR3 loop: CASSLWTSGAYEQYF. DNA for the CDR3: TGTGCCAGCAGTTTATGGACTAGCGGGGCCTACGAGCAGTACTTC.

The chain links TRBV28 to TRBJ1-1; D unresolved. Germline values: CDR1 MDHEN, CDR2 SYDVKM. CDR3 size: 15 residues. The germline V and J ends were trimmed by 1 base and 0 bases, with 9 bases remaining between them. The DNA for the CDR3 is TGTGCCAGCAGTTTATTACGTGAGGTGAACACTGAAGCTTTCTTT. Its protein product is CASSLLREVNTEAFF. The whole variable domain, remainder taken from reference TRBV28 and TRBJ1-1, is DVKVTQSSRYLVKRTGEKVFLECVQDMDHENMFWYRQDPGLGLRLIYFSYDVKMKEKGDIPEGYSVSREKKERFSLILESASTNQTSMYLCASSLLREVNTEAFFGQGTRLTVV.

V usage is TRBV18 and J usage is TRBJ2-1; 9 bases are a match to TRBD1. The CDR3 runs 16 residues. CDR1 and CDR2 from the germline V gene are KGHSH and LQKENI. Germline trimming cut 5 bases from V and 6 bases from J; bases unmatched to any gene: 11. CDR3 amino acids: CASSTQQGASGNEQFF. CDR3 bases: TGTGCCAGCTCAACCCAACAGGGGGCGTCGGGCAATGAGCAGTTCTTC.

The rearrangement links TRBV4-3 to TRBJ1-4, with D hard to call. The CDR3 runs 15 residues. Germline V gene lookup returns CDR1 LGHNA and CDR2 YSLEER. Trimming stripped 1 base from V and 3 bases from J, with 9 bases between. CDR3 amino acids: CASSQVTGPNEKLFF. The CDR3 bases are TGCGCCAGCAGCCAAGTTACTGGGCCTAATGAAAAACTGTTTTTT.

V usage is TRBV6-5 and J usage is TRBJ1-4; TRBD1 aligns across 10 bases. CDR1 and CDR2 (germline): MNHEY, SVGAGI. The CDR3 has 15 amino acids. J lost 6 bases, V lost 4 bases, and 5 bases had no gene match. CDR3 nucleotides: TGTGCCAGCAGTTTGTCCGGGACAGGGGATGAAAAACTGTTTTTT. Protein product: CASSLSGTGDEKLFF.

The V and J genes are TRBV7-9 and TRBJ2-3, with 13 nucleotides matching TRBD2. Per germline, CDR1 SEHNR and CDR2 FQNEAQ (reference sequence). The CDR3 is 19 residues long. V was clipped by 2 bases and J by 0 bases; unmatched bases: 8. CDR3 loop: CASSLLGGLAGESTDTQYF. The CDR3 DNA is TGTGCCAGCAGCTTATTGGGAGGACTAGCGGGAGAGAGCACAGATACGCAGTATTTT. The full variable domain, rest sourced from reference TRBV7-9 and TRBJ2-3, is DTGVSQNPRHKITKRGQNVTFRCDPISEHNRLYWYRQTLGQGPEFLTYFQNEAQLEKSRLLSDRFSAERPKGSFSTLEIQRTEQGDSAMYLCASSLLGGLAGESTDTQYFGPGTRLTVL.

In DNA form, the CDR3 reads TGTGCCAGCAGTTTAATCTCAGGGTACCAAGAGACCCAGTACTTC. Protein product: CASSLISGYQETQYF. The V gene is TRBV27, the J gene TRBJ2-5, with a tentative D call TRBD1 (5 bases). Trimming removed 2 bases at V and 0 bases at J, with 10 bases between. CDR3 length equals 15 residues. Germline loops: CDR1 MNHEY, CDR2 SMNVEV (reference sequence).

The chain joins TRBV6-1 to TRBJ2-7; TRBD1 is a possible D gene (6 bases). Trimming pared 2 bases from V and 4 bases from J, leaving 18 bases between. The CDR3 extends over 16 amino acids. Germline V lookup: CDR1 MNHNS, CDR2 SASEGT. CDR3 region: CASSEPRRRGVYEQYF. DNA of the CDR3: TGTGCCAGCAGTGAACCCCGTCGCAGGGGAGTTTACGAGCAGTACTTC.

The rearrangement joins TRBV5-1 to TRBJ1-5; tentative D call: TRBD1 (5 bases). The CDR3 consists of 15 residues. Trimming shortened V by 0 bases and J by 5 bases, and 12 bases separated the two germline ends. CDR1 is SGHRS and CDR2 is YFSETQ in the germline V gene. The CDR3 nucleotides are TGCGCCAGCAGCTTGGAAACAGGACCGGATCAGCCCCAGCATTTT. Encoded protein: CASSLETGPDQPQHF.

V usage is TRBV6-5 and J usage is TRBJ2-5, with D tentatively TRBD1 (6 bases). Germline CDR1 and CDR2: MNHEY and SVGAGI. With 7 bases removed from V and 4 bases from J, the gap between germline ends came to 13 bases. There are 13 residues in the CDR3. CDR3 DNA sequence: TGTGCCAGCAATGGGGACACTCTAGAGACCCAGTACTTC. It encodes CASNGDTLETQYF.